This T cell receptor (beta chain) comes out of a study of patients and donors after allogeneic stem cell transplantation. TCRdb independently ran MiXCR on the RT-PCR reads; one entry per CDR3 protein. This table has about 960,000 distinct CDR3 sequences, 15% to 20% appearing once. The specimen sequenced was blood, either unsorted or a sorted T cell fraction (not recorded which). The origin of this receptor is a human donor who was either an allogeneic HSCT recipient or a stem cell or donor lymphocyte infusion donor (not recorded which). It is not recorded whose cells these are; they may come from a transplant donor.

CDR3 sequence: CASSLVLSGGPYEQYF. The CDR3 nucleotides read TGTGCCAGCAGTTTAGTATTGTCGGGAGGACCGTACGAGCAGTACTTC. This chain connects TRBV27 to TRBJ2-7; 7 nucleotides match TRBD2. V was clipped by 2 bases and J by 4 bases; unmatched bases: 11. Germline V gene sequence: CDR1 MNHEY, CDR2 SMNVEV (reference sequence). This CDR3 comprises 16 residues.